Shown below are 21 T cell receptor beta chains from a single sample sequenced in a study of T cells in Graves' hyperthyroidism and ophthalmopathy. Researchers took RNA transcripts and amplified the TCR beta CDR3 regions from them. When the TCR CDR3 underwent first-round RT-PCR, the HTBI primer set was used. TCRdb re-called the multiplex PCR reads through MiXCR, storing one row per CDR3 protein. Among hundreds of thousands of distinct CDR3 sequences listed, 14% were seen once. Sequencing used blood. The receptors here all came from a woman aged 40 to 49 with Graves' hyperthyroidism.

The chain is built from TRBV28 and TRBJ2-7, with 9 bases lining up with TRBD1. This CDR3 is built from 16 residues. Trimming at V came to 5 bases and at J to 2 bases, leaving 10 bases not matched to a gene. The germline gives CDR1 MDHEN, CDR2 SYDVKM. CDR3: CASSATGTGFPYEQYF. DNA of the CDR3: TGTGCCAGCAGTGCGACCGGGACAGGGTTCCCCTACGAGCAGTACTTC.

Many counts were recorded for this clonotype. V is TRBV5-1 and J is TRBJ2-3; D gene ambiguous. This CDR3 has 11 residues. The V end was cut by 6 bases, the J end by 4 bases, with 6 bases between. Germline V CDR1 and CDR2: SGHRS, YFSETQ. The CDR3 region is CASNEADTQYF. The CDR3 nucleotides read TGCGCCAGCAACGAGGCAGATACGCAGTATTTT.

V is TRBV18 and J is TRBJ2-2; 11 bases align to TRBD1. CDR3 size: 17 residues. Germline V gene lookup returns CDR1 KGHSH and CDR2 LQKENI. V lost 5 bases, J lost 0 bases, and 5 bases stayed unmatched. CDR3 coding DNA: TGTGCCAGCTCAGTTCCGGGACAGGGGGCGAACACCGGGGAGCTGTTTTTT. This codes for CASSVPGQGANTGELFF.

Ten or more counts support this clonotype. The chain carries TRBV28 and TRBJ2-1; TRBD2 aligns across 7 bases. This CDR3 comprises 15 residues. Trimming at V came to 3 bases and at J to 8 bases, leaving 10 bases not matched to a gene. Germline assignment: CDR1 MDHEN and CDR2 SYDVKM. The CDR3 spells CASSLSRGGWDEQFF. DNA of the CDR3: TGTGCCAGCAGTTTGTCTAGGGGAGGGTGGGATGAGCAGTTCTTC.

This clonotype came up a few times. CDR3 loop: CATRKGSSSEQYF. The CDR3 DNA reads as TGTGCCACCCGGAAGGGGAGCTCGTCCGAGCAGTACTTC. The chain has TRBV7-2 and TRBJ2-7, with D perhaps matching TRBD1 or TRBD2 (5 bases each). V lost 10 bases and J lost 6, with 19 bases in between. The CDR3 sequence is 13 residues long. The V gene's germline CDR1 is SGHTA and CDR2 FQGNSA.

This clonotype was recorded many times. The chain uses TRBV20-1 and TRBJ1-2; 9 positions agree with TRBD1. The CDR3 covers 13 residues. The V gene's germline CDR1 is DFQATT and CDR2 SNEGSKA (reference sequence). V lost 3 bases, J lost 6 bases, and 5 bases stayed unmatched. CDR3 nucleotide sequence: TGCAGTGCTAGGGGACAGGGAATGGATGGCTACACCTTC. It specifies CSARGQGMDGYTF.

This clonotype came up many times. The rearrangement links TRBV11-2 to TRBJ1-1, with D unresolved. The CDR3 totals 15 residues. Deletions cut 0 bases from V and 0 bases from J, with 8 bases between. Looked up from germline, CDR1 is SGHAT and CDR2 is FQNNGV. CDR3 sequence: CASSLDGRMNTEAFF. The CDR3, as DNA: TGTGCCAGCAGCTTAGATGGCAGAATGAACACTGAAGCTTTCTTT.

At least ten counts were recorded for this clonotype. The DNA of the CDR3 is TGTGCCAGCAGTTTGGGGCCGGAGATTAACTATGGCTACACCTTC. Its protein is CASSLGPEINYGYTF. The chain links TRBV27 to TRBJ1-2; the D gene is possibly TRBD1 (5 bases). V dropped 3 bases and J dropped 1 base, with 12 bases sitting between them. This CDR3 comprises 15 residues. Germline lookup yields CDR1 MNHEY and CDR2 SMNVEV (reference sequence).

The sample holds many counts of this clonotype. V gene TRBV30 combines with J gene TRBJ2-1, with D unresolved. CDR1 and CDR2 (germline): GTSNPN, SVGIG (reference sequence). This CDR3 has 12 residues. Trimming stripped 0 bases from V and 12 bases from J, with 12 bases between. This CDR3 reads CAWSVLPQGQFF. For the CDR3, the DNA is TGTGCCTGGAGTGTACTCCCTCAAGGGCAGTTCTTC.

The gene calls are TRBV28 and TRBJ1-2, with 9 bases identical to TRBD1. This CDR3 comprises 13 residues. Germline values: CDR1 MDHEN, CDR2 SYDVKM. With V trimmed by 6 bases and J by 7 bases, 6 bases remained unmatched. CDR3 DNA sequence: TGTGCCAGCAGGGGGGACAGGGCTGGTGGCTACACCTTC. It is translated as CASRGDRAGGYTF.

This chain uses TRBV14 with TRBJ2-2, with 10 bases identical to TRBD2. J gave up 6 bases and V 4 bases, and 11 bases lay outside the gene matches. This CDR3 has 17 residues. From germline, CDR1 is SGHDN and CDR2 FVKESK. The CDR3 nucleotides read TGTGCCAGCAGCCCCCGCCTAGCGGGAGTTGCGGCCGGGGAGCTGTTTTTT. Its protein is CASSPRLAGVAAGELFF.

The chain carries TRBV7-3 and TRBJ2-3; D is perhaps TRBD2 (6 bases). V lost 5 bases and J lost 6, with 18 bases in between. The CDR3 is made up of 15 amino acids. The germline V gene has CDR1 SGHTA and CDR2 FQGTGA. The CDR3 region has the DNA TGTGCCAGCAGCCCGGGGCTAGCGCTGGGGGATACGCAGTATTTT. Protein product: CASSPGLALGDTQYF.

The J gene is TRBJ2-5, the V gene TRBV6-1, with TRBD2 identical over 8 bases. V shed 6 bases and J 3 bases; nucleotides not matched to a gene: 6. CDR1 MNHNS and CDR2 SASEGT come from the germline V gene. The CDR3 has 14 amino acids. The CDR3 bases are TGTGCCAGCAGGAGCGGGAGTCCGGAAGAGACCCAGTACTTC. Its protein is CASRSGSPEETQYF.

In its sample, this clonotype was seen many times. The chain is built from TRBV24-1 and TRBJ1-2, with 12 nucleotides matching TRBD1. CDR1 KGHDR and CDR2 SFDVKD come from the germline V gene. V lost 4 bases to trimming and J lost 5 bases; unmatched junction nucleotides: 7. This CDR3 is 16 amino acids long. The CDR3, as DNA: TGTGCCACCAGTGACTCCGGGACAGGGGGCTTTTATGGCTACACCTTC. Translation gives CATSDSGTGGFYGYTF.

This clonotype was recorded at least ten times. The V and J genes are TRBV27 and TRBJ1-1; TRBD1 agrees at 7 bases. CDR1 MNHEY and CDR2 SMNVEV come from the germline V gene (reference sequence). The CDR3 is made up of 13 amino acids. With V trimmed by 1 base and J by 5 bases, 1 base remained unmatched. DNA of the CDR3: TGTGCCAGCAGTTTATTCAGGGGGACTGAAGCTTTCTTT. Protein sequence: CASSLFRGTEAFF.

Only a few counts were recorded for this clonotype. The chain couples TRBV6-2 or TRBV6-3 to TRBJ1-5, with D perhaps TRBD1 (5 bases). Germline loops: CDR1 MNHEY, CDR2 SVGEGT. The CDR3 is made up of 14 amino acids. Trimming shortened V by 0 bases and J by 7 bases, and 10 bases separated the two germline ends. The DNA for the CDR3 is TGTGCCAGCAGTTACTCTCAGGGCAGCCAGCCCCAGCATTTT. Translated, it gives CASSYSQGSQPQHF.

The sample holds a few counts of this clonotype. V and J are TRBV7-9 and TRBJ1-3; D unresolved. Per germline, CDR1 SEHNR and CDR2 FQNEAQ (reference sequence). V was pared by 5 bases and J by 0 bases, with 17 bases between. The CDR3 loop spans 17 amino acids. CDR3 in DNA: TGTGCCAGCAGCGCTGGTGGAGGGAGCGTCTCTGGAAACACCATATATTTT. The encoded protein is CASSAGGGSVSGNTIYF.

In this sample, this clonotype turned up many times. The chain links TRBV28 to TRBJ2-7, with TRBD1 matching 7 bases. Per the germline V gene, CDR1 is MDHEN and CDR2 is SYDVKM. The V segment lost 5 bases and the J segment 2 bases; nucleotides outside the gene matches: 6. The CDR3 loop spans 14 amino acids. The CDR3 is CASSEYRGAYEQYF. CDR3 bases: TGTGCCAGCAGTGAATACAGGGGCGCCTACGAGCAGTACTTC.

This chain uses TRBV12-3 or TRBV12-4 with TRBJ2-4; 8 nucleotides align to TRBD1. After removal of 5 bases from V and 8 bases from J, the junction contained 11 bases not matched to a gene. The CDR3 is 15 residues long. Here the CDR3 DNA reads TGTGCCAGCAGTCCCCAGGGGGCTTGGGTGGACATTCAGTACTTC. Translated: CASSPQGAWVDIQYF.

This clonotype was recorded many times. The chain carries TRBV9 and TRBJ2-5; 7 bases align to TRBD2. Germline V lookup: CDR1 SGDLS, CDR2 YYNGEE. With 0 bases clipped from V and 5 bases from J, the junction kept 7 bases outside the gene matches. This CDR3 has 15 amino acids. The CDR3 here is CASSVAAGVQETQYF. As DNA, the CDR3 is TGTGCCAGCAGCGTAGCTGCGGGAGTCCAGGAGACCCAGTACTTC.

This clonotype was detected many times. The rearrangement joins TRBV13 to TRBJ2-5; 12 positions agree with TRBD2. Trimming took 4 bases from V and 5 from J; bases not matched to a gene: 5. This CDR3 spans 15 amino acids. The germline CDR1 and CDR2 sequences are PRHDT and FYEKMQ (reference sequence). The CDR3 DNA sequence: TGTGCCAGCAGCTCCCAGACTAGCGGGAGTGAGACCCAGTACTTC. Translation: CASSSQTSGSETQYF.